This TCR beta chain originates from a study of shared clonotypes between healthy human individuals. After removal of 2 bases from V and 0 bases from J, the junction contained 9 bases not matched to a gene. Germline V CDR1 and CDR2: SGHDN, FVKESK. This CDR3 contains 19 residues. TCRdb's table, derived via immunoSEQ multiplex PCR, lists solely in-frame clones and lacks some. The profile shows 2 million to 2.5 million clones, about 90% of them singletons. The TCR comes from a man between 18 and 35 years old in good health. Some clones in this sample may be carry-over from other donors' samples. The chain carries TRBV14 and TRBJ2-2; 10 nucleotides align to TRBD1. Sequenced: naive CD4+ T cells from PBMCs. Stated subset: CD45RA+ positively selected. CDR3 residues: CASSQKAGTGVSNTGELFF. As DNA, the CDR3 is TGTGCCAGCAGCCAAAAAGCCGGGACAGGGGTTTCGAACACCGGGGAGCTGTTTTTT.